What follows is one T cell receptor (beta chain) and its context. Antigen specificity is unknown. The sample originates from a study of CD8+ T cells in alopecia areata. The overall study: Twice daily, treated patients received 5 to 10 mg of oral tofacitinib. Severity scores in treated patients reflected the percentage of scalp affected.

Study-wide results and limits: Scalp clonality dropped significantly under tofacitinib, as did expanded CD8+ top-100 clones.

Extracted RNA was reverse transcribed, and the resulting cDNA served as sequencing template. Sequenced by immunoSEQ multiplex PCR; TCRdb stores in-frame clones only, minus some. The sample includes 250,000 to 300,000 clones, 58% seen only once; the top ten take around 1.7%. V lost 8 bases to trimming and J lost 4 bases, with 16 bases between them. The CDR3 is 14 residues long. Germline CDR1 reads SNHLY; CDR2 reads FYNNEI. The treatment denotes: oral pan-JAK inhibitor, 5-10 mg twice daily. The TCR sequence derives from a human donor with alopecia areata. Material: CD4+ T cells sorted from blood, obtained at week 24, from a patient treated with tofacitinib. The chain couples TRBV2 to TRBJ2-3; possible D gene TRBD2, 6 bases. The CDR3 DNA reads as TGTGCCAGCCTCAGACTAGTCTTGGCAGATACGCAGTATTTT. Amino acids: CASLRLVLADTQYF.